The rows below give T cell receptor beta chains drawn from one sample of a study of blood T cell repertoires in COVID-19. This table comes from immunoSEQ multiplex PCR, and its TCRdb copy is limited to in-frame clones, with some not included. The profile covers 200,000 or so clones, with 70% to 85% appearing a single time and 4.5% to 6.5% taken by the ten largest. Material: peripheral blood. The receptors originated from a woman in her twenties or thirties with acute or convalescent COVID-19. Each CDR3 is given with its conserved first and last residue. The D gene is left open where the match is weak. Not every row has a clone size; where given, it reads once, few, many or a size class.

TGTGCCAGCAGCAACATAGCGGCCACAGATACGCAGTATTTT,CASSNIAATDTQYF,.,TRBV7-6,.,TRBJ2-3
TGTGCCAGCAGCCACGGACAGGGGGCCCGCGAAAACACTGAAGCTTTCTTT,CASSHGQGARENTEAFF,TRBD1,TRBV7-8,.,TRBJ1-1
TGTGCCAGCAGCTCATCCGGGGCAGATACGCAGTATTTT,CASSSSGADTQYF,.,TRBV7-2,once,TRBJ2-3
TGTGCCAGCAGCTTCCGGAGGGAGCAGCCCCAGCATTTT,CASSFRREQPQHF,.,TRBV7-9,.,TRBJ1-5
TGTGCCTGGAGCGTCGGACGAGGGAATTCACCCCTCCACTTT,CAWSVGRGNSPLHF,.,TRBV30,.,TRBJ1-6
TGTGCCAGCAGCACGGGCGGGTGGGCAGATACGCAGTATTTT,CASSTGGWADTQYF,.,TRBV5-6,.,TRBJ2-3
TGTGCCAGTAAACTAGCGGGAGAAGTAGATACGCAGTATTTT,CASKLAGEVDTQYF,TRBD2,TRBV7-8,.,TRBJ2-3
TGTGCCAGCAGCGTAGGAGCAACTAATGAAAAACTGTTTTTT,CASSVGATNEKLFF,.,TRBV9,.,TRBJ1-4
TGTGCCACCAGCAGTACGGTGCAGGGGAATGAAAAACTGTTTTTT,CATSSTVQGNEKLFF,.,TRBV15,.,TRBJ1-4
TGCGCCAGCAGCTTGGCCCAGGGTGATTCACCCCTCCACTTT,CASSLAQGDSPLHF,.,TRBV5-1,.,TRBJ1-6
TGTGCCAGCAGTCCCGAAGACAGGGGAACTTTCTTT,CASSPEDRGTFF,TRBD1,TRBV28,.,TRBJ1-1
TGTGCCAGTAGTCTCGGACTAGCGTCCTTCTACAATGAGCAGTTCTTC,CASSLGLASFYNEQFF,TRBD2,TRBV19,.,TRBJ2-1
TGTGCCAGCAGCGATAAAGAGAGGAGCAACCCGAGGTACGAGCAGTACTTC,CASSDKERSNPRYEQYF,.,TRBV21-1,.,TRBJ2-7
TGCAGCGTTGAATCTCCTAGCGGGAGGGGCGGTGCAGATACGCAGTATTTT,CSVESPSGRGGADTQYF,TRBD2,TRBV29-1,.,TRBJ2-3
TGTGCCAGCAGCCCCGGGATCCAACCTAGCACAGATACGCAGTATTTT,CASSPGIQPSTDTQYF,.,TRBV11-2,.,TRBJ2-3
TGTGCCAGCAGTTCCCCCCGGGGTGGAATAGACTATGGCTACACCTTC,CASSSPRGGIDYGYTF,.,TRBV28,.,TRBJ1-2
TGTGCCAGCACCCCAACAGGACCCTGGGCGTATGGCTACACCTTC,CASTPTGPWAYGYTF,.,TRBV28,.,TRBJ1-2
TGTGCCAGCAGTTATGCGACAGGGTTCACTGAAGCTTTCTTT,CASSYATGFTEAFF,TRBD1,TRBV2,.,TRBJ1-1
TGCGCCAGCATGGCGACAGGGCCTAACACTGAAGCTTTCTTT,CASMATGPNTEAFF,TRBD1,TRBV5-1,.,TRBJ1-1
TGTGCCAGTAGTATATTCGATACGAGTGAAGCTTTCTTT,CASSIFDTSEAFF,.,TRBV19,few,TRBJ1-1
TGTGCCAGCAGCTTGACAGGGGGCTATAATTCACCCCTCCACTTT,CASSLTGGYNSPLHF,TRBD1,TRBV5-4,.,TRBJ1-6
TGTGCCAGTGGGGGGTCCGCCCAAGACTACGAGCAGTACTTC,CASGGSAQDYEQYF,.,TRBV27,.,TRBJ2-7